The 9 T cell receptor beta chains listed next were all sequenced from one sample in a study of identical twins. TCRdb passed the 5' RACE reads through MiXCR, listing each CDR3 protein once. The repertoire holds fewer than 900,000 distinct CDR3 sequences, approximately 22% seen once, with about 4.5% in the top ten. This sample was also put to use in a study of T cells expressing NK-cell markers.

Sequencing was carried out using PBMCs. The source of these receptors is a woman under 30 in good health.

This clonotype was found many times. The J gene is TRBJ1-3, the V gene TRBV12-3 or TRBV12-4; D call uncertain. The CDR3 is 16 residues long. V was cut by 3 bases and J by 0 bases, with 12 bases left in between. CDR3 loop: CASSFLRPGSGNTIYF. The DNA for the CDR3 is TGTGCCAGCAGTTTCCTCAGACCAGGCTCTGGAAACACCATATATTTT.

CDR3 bases: TGTGCCAGCAGTTACTCGGGACTAGCGTCCCTGAATGAGCAGTTCTTC. Protein: CASSYSGLASLNEQFF. This chain links TRBV6-5 with TRBJ2-1; 10 bases fit TRBD2. CDR1 and CDR2 (germline): MNHEY, SVGAGI. The V and J ends lost 0 bases and 7 bases, in that order; junction bases with no gene match: 6. The CDR3 is made up of 16 amino acids.

This clonotype showed up many times. The chain recombines TRBV4-3 with TRBJ1-5; D unresolved. Trimming took off 4 bases at V and 5 bases at J, with 12 bases between the two ends. This CDR3 is 14 amino acids long. Germline loops: CDR1 LGHNA, CDR2 YSLEER. The CDR3 coding sequence is TGCGCCAGCAGCCCCCGACCCGGGGATCAGCCCCAGCATTTT. Protein product: CASSPRPGDQPQHF.

CDR3 in amino acids: CASSRDHASHTQYF. As DNA, the CDR3 is TGTGCCAGCAGCCGAGACCACGCGTCACATACGCAGTATTTT. V is TRBV7-2 and J is TRBJ2-3, with D uncertain. The germline CDR1 and CDR2 sequences are SGHTA and FQGNSA. The germline V and J ends were trimmed by 5 bases and 7 bases, with 16 bases remaining between them. There are 14 residues in the CDR3.

The CDR3: CASRAQGGTGELFF. CDR3 coding DNA: TGTGCCAGCAGAGCACAGGGGGGCACCGGGGAGCTGTTTTTT. V is TRBV12-3 or TRBV12-4 and J is TRBJ2-2; 8 bases are shared with TRBD1. There are 14 residues in the CDR3. V lost 6 bases and J lost 4; bases outside the gene matches: 4.

The chain joins TRBV5-1 to TRBJ2-3; possibly TRBD1 for D (6 bases). The CDR3 is 16 residues long. The germline V gene has CDR1 SGHRS and CDR2 YFSETQ. Trimming removed 2 bases at V and 0 bases at J, with 13 bases between. CDR3 DNA sequence: TGCGCCAGCAGCTTCGCGGACAGCTTAAGCACAGATACGCAGTATTTT. Encoded protein: CASSFADSLSTDTQYF.

This chain uses TRBV27 with TRBJ2-5; 10 bases line up with TRBD2. The ends lost 4 bases at V and 3 bases at J; junction bases unmatched: 2. Germline CDR1 reads MNHEY; CDR2 reads SMNVEV (reference sequence). This CDR3 contains 14 residues. In DNA, the CDR3 is TGTGCCAGCAGTTCTCTAGCGGGGGAAGAGACCCAGTACTTC. It encodes CASSSLAGEETQYF.

The chain couples TRBV4-3 to TRBJ2-4; D is uncertain. The CDR3 spans 18 residues. Germline V lookup: CDR1 LGHNA, CDR2 YSLEER. The V gene lost 3 bases and the J gene lost 1 base, with 19 bases spanning the gap. CDR3: CASSHRSPPSTAKNIQYF. CDR3 DNA: TGCGCCAGCAGCCATCGGAGCCCTCCCTCTACGGCCAAAAACATTCAGTACTTC.

This clonotype was seen more than once but under ten times. This rearrangement joins TRBV7-2 to TRBJ2-7; 7 bases match TRBD2. CDR3 length equals 14 residues. Per the germline V gene, CDR1 is SGHTA and CDR2 is FQGNSA. The V segment lost 2 bases and the J segment 5 bases; nucleotides outside the gene matches: 6. CDR3 coding DNA: TGTGCCAGCAGCTTAAACGGGAGGATGGACGAGCAGTACTTC. This codes for CASSLNGRMDEQYF. Full variable domain (outside the CDR3, taken from reference TRBV7-2 and TRBJ2-7): GAGVSQSPSNKVTEKGKDVELRCDPISGHTALYWYRQSLGQGLEFLIYFQGNSAPDKSGLPSDRFSAERTGGSVSTLTIQRTQQEDSAVYLCASSLNGRMDEQYFGPGTRLTVT.